Shown below are 9 T cell receptor beta chains from a single sample sequenced in a study of cytomegalovirus exposure and HLA in healthy donors. PCR amplification relied on 60 Vbeta primers (plus 13 Jbeta primers). The assay was immunoSEQ multiplex PCR, and TCRdb's table has in-frame clones only and misses some. The profile shows about 43,000 clones, around 64% of them singletons. Sequencing was performed on PBMCs. These receptors were obtained from a human donor in good health.

The chain joins TRBV19 to TRBJ2-1; 10 bases fit TRBD2. J was trimmed by 7 bases and V by 5 bases; bases with no gene match: 8. In germline, CDR1 is LNHDA, CDR2 SQIVND (reference sequence). This CDR3 has 15 amino acids. CDR3 DNA: TGTGCCAGTAGTGCGAGCGGGGGGGCCGCGAATGAGCAGTTCTTC. Encoded protein: CASSASGGAANEQFF.

V usage is TRBV7-3 and J usage is TRBJ2-5; tentative D call: TRBD2 (6 bases). The J call is doubtful: the DNA matches TRBJ2-7 better. This CDR3 has 11 amino acids. Germline V gene sequence: CDR1 SGHTA, CDR2 FQGTGA. CDR3 region: CASSSGDEQYF. The CDR3 DNA reads TGTGCCAGCAGTTCGGGGGACGAGCAGTACTTC.

V usage is TRBV5-1 and J usage is TRBJ1-2, with 7 bases lining up with TRBD1. The CDR3 totals 15 residues. Germline assignment: CDR1 SGHRS and CDR2 YFSETQ. With 2 bases clipped from V and 6 bases from J, the junction kept 10 bases outside the gene matches. CDR3 sequence: CASSLQGLLNNGYTF. The DNA of the CDR3 is TGCGCCAGCAGCTTACAGGGGTTATTGAATAATGGCTACACCTTC.

The chain uses TRBV28 and TRBJ2-3, with D hard to call. The CDR3 loop spans 12 amino acids. The V end lost 5 bases, the J end lost 7 bases, and 10 bases lay between the germline ends. Germline V gene data show CDR1 as MDHEN and CDR2 as SYDVKM. DNA for the CDR3: TGTGCCAGCAGTCACACCGCTTATACGCAGTATTTT. Translation gives CASSHTAYTQYF.

The chain is built from TRBV30 and TRBJ2-3; 10 bases align to TRBD2. CDR1 GTSNPN and CDR2 SVGIG come from the germline V gene (reference sequence). This CDR3 comprises 16 residues. The V gene end was trimmed by 2 bases and the J gene end by 0 bases; junction bases not matched to a gene: 5. This chain's CDR3 is CAWSSGGVLSTDTQYF. The DNA of the CDR3 is TGTGCCTGGAGTAGCGGGGGGGTTCTTAGCACAGATACGCAGTATTTT.

This clone was picked up a small number of times. The chain employs TRBV4-1 and TRBJ2-1, with TRBD1 matching over 7 bases. Germline-derived CDR1 and CDR2 are MGHRA and YSYEKL. With V trimmed by 5 bases and J by 9 bases, 10 bases remained unmatched. The CDR3 spans 14 residues. Here the CDR3 DNA reads TGCGCCAGCAGCAGGGGGCTTGGCGCGAGTGAGCAGTTCTTC. Translation: CASSRGLGASEQFF.

This clone turned up a few times. This chain links TRBV4-3 with TRBJ1-6, with TRBD1 matching over 9 bases. V dropped 4 bases and J dropped 0; count of bases not matched to a gene: 4. The CDR3 spans 17 residues. Germline CDR1 and CDR2: LGHNA and YSLEER. The CDR3 DNA reads as TGCGCCAGCAGCCGCGGGACAGGGAACTCCTATAATTCACCCCTCCACTTT. Its protein is CASSRGTGNSYNSPLHF.

The chain recombines TRBV7-6 with TRBJ2-1; perhaps TRBD2 as D (7 bases). This CDR3 has 16 residues. Germline lookup yields CDR1 SGHVS and CDR2 FNYEAQ. Deletions cut 1 base from V and 8 bases from J, with 18 bases between. As DNA, the CDR3 is TGTGCCAGCAGCTTAGTTGGGGGGGCCCTGTCCTATGAGCAGTTCTTC. It specifies CASSLVGGALSYEQFF.

This clone occurred a few times. This rearrangement joins TRBV27 to TRBJ1-2, with 8 positions matching TRBD1. CDR1 MNHEY and CDR2 SMNVEV come from the germline V gene (reference sequence). This CDR3 has 13 amino acids. The junction had 3 bases not matched to a gene; V was cut back by 3 bases and J by 6 bases. The CDR3 region has the DNA TGTGCCAGCAGTTTCGGACAGGGCGATGGCTACACCTTC. Translating gives CASSFGQGDGYTF.